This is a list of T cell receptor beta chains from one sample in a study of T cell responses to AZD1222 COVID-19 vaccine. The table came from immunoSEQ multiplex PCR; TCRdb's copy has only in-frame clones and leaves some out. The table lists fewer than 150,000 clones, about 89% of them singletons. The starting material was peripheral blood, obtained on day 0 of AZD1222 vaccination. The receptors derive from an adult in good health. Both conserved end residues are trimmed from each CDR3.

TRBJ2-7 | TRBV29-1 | SVAGLAGVSPYEQY
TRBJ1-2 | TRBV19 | ASWDRGNGYT
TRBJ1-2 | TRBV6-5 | ASRPTTGTGYT
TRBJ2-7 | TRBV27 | ASSLRFSGRSYEQY
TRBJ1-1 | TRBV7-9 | ASSLVGARVTEAF
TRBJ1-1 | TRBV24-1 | ATRGSGESEAF
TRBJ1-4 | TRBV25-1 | ASSEPGGLDEKLF
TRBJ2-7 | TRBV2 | ASRGGLAGDYEQY
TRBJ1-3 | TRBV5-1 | ASAPHRQSSGNTIY
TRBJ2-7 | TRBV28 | ASSLSGTGGNEQY
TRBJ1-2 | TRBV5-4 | ASSLQAQGYT
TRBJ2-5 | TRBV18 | ASSLGLAGGEETQY
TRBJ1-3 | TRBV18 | ASSGPGPNGNTIY
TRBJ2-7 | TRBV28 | ASSVRLGLYEQY
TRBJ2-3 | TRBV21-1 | ASSNHRTDTQY
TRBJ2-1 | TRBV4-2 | ASSSSSSGSNEQF
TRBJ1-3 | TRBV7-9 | ASSYRNPSGNTIY
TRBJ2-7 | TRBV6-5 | ASSYHTVWY
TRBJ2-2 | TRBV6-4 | ASSRTGGNGELF
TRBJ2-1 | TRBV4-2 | ASSPDGDRGGRIRYVSSYNEQF
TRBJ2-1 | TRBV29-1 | SVRISFRSNEQF
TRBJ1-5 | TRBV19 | ASKNPGDGRNQPQH
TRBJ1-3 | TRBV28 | ASNSFTSSGNTIY
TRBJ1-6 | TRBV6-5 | ASTPRSGGYSPLH
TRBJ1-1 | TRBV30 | AWSRRETEAF
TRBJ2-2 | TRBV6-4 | ASSRQGYTGELF
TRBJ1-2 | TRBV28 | ASSLWTKLQGADGYT
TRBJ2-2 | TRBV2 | ASSESVTRGPNGELF
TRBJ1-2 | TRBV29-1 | SVERGDREFGYT
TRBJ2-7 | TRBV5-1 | ASSLVFAGSYEQY
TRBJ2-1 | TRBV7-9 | ASSLALASHNEQF
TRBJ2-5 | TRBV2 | ASSDREETQY
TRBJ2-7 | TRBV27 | ASGSLRLGTGPYEQY
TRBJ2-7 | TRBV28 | ASSLPRGSSYEQY
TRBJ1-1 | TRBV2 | ASSTDTNTEAF
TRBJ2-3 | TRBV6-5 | ASGRDRFTDTQY
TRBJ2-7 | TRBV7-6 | ASIGQGYEQY
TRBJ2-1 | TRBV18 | ASSFRGSYNEQF
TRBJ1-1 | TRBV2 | ASIFRGQS
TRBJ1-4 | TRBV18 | ASSPGQVNEKLF
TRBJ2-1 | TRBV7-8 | ASSLETLAGVISYNEQF